This section outlines one TCR beta chain sequence together with its context. Its antigen is undetermined. This sample stems from a study of T-cell reconstitution after alpha-beta-depleted transplantation in children. Study results and caveats: T-cell numbers and diversity one year post-transplant derived largely from freshly generated T cells. Some patients' high day-60 TCRbeta diversity was attributed to recipient cells surviving conditioning. The origin of alpha-beta T cells about two months after transplant was reportedly several hundred expanded graft clones.

Using unique molecular identifiers, the investigators prepared the TCRbeta library. TCRdb used MiXCR to reprocess the PCR reads, holding one entry per CDR3 protein. Here the sample spans 530,000 or so distinct CDR3 sequences, approximately 30% being singletons. The sample here was PBMCs, taken before TCRalphabeta/CD19-depleted stem cell transplant. This clonotype originated in a boy in the first two years of life with Wiskott-Aldrich syndrome, due to receive a stem cell transplant.

The CDR3: CATSDLTQTQYF. The CDR3 coding sequence is TGTGCCACCAGTGATTTAACGCAGACCCAGTACTTC. The chain uses TRBV24-1 and TRBJ2-5; D unresolved. Per the germline V gene, CDR1 is KGHDR and CDR2 is SFDVKD. CDR3 length: 12 residues. Trimming left V 1 base short and J 6 bases short, with 5 bases between.